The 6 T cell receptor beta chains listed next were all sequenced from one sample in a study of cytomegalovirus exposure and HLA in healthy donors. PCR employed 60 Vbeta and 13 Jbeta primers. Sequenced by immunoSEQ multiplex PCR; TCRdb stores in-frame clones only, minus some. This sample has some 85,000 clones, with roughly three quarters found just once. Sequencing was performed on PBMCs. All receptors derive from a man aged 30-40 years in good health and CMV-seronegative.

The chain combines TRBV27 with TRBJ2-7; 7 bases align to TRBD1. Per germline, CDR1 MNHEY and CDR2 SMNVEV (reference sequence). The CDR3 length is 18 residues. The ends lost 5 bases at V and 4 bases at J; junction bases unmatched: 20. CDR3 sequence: CASSPQGPTGVGSYEQYF. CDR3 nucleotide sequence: TGTGCCAGCAGTCCCCAAGGACCAACAGGGGTAGGCTCTTACGAGCAGTACTTC.

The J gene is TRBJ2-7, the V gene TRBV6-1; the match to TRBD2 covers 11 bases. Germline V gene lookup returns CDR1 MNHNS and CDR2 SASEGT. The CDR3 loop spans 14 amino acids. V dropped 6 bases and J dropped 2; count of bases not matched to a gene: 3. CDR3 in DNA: TGTGCCAGCAGCGGGACTAGCGGCCCCTACGAGCAGTACTTC. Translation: CASSGTSGPYEQYF.

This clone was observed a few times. The CDR3 DNA reads TGCAGCGGGTGGGGACAAGCCTACAATGAGCAGTTCTTC. Translation gives CSGWGQAYNEQFF. The rearrangement uses TRBV29-1 and TRBJ2-1, with D perhaps matching TRBD1 (6 bases). Germline CDR1 SQVTM, CDR2 ANQGSEA. Trimming pared 7 bases from V and 2 bases from J, leaving 12 bases between. The CDR3 contains 13 residues.

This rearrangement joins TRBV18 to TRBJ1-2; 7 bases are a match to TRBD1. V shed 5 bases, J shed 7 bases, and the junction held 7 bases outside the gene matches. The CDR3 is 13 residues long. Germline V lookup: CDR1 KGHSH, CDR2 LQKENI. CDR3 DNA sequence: TGTGCCAGCTCAATCGGGACAGTCTCTGGCTACACCTTC. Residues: CASSIGTVSGYTF.

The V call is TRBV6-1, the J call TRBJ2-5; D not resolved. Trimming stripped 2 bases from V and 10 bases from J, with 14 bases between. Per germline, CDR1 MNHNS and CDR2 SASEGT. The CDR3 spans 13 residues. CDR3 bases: TGTGCCAGCAGTGAAAACAGCTGGTGGAACCAGTACTTC. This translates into CASSENSWWNQYF.

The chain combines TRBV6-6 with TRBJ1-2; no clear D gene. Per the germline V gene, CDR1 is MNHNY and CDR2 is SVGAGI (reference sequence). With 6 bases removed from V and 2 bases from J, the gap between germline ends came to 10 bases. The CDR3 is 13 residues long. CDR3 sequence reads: CASSVNSNYGYTF. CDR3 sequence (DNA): TGTGCCAGCAGCGTTAACAGCAACTATGGCTACACCTTC.